This record covers a single TCR beta chain. RNA, at roughly 0.45 to 1 ug, was reverse transcribed with random hexamers. TCRdb analysed the immunoSEQ multiplex PCR reads with MiXCR anew, one entry per CDR3 protein. The sample consists of fewer than 150,000 distinct CDR3 sequences, 94% of them appearing once. This record belongs to a study of CD8 T cells in Susac syndrome. Healthy donors served as age- and sex-matched controls. This CDR3 contains 12 residues. Germline assignment: CDR1 LGHDT and CDR2 YNNKEL (reference sequence). The germline V and J ends were trimmed by 10 bases and 5 bases, with 11 bases remaining between them.

V gene TRBV3-1 combines with J gene TRBJ2-2, with D possibly matching TRBD2 (5 bases). This TCR came from a human donor in good health. The sequenced material came from CD8+ T cells from PBMCs. Here the CDR3 reads CATFGETGELFF. The CDR3, as DNA: TGTGCCACCTTTGGGGAGACCGGGGAGCTGTTTTTT.